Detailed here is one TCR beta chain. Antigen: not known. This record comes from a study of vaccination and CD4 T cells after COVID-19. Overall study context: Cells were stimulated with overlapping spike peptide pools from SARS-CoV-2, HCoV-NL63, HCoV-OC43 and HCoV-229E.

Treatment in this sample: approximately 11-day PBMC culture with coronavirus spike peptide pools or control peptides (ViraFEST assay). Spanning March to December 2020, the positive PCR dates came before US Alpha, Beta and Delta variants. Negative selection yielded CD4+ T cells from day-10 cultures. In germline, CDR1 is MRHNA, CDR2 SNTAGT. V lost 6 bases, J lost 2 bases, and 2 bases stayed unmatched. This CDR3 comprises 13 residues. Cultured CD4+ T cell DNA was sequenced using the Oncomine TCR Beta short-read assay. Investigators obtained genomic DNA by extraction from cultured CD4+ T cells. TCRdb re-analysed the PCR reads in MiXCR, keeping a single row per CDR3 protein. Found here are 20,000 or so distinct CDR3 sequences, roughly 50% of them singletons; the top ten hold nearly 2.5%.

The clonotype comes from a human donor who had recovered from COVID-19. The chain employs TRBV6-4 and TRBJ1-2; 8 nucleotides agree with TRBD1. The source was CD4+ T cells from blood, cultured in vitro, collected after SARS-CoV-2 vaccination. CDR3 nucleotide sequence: TGTGCCAGCAGCCGGGACAGGAACTATGGCTACACCTTC. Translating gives CASSRDRNYGYTF.